This TCR beta chain came from a study of CD8+CD57+ T cells in acquired aplastic anemia. On the study more broadly: Mean DNA quantity obtained from sorted CD4+ and CD8+ cells was about 3.2 ug. The study's findings and limits: Patients were compared with controls for CD8+ Simpson's diversity, and no significant difference emerged.

According to the study, genomic DNA was the template for TCR beta VDJ and CDR3 profiling. TCRdb re-called the reads through MiXCR, storing one row per CDR3 protein. In the table there are approximately 81,000 distinct CDR3 sequences, approximately 46% of which are singletons. This clonotype was detected ten times or more. What it binds is unknown. The CDR3 is 13 amino acids. V shed 5 bases and J 10 bases; nucleotides not matched to a gene: 7. Germline V gene lookup returns CDR1 MNHEY and CDR2 SVGAGI. This TCR came from a human donor in good health, serving as a control. V and J are TRBV6-5 and TRBJ2-1; the match to TRBD2 covers 8 bases. Sequenced input: sorted CD4+, CD8+, or CD8+CD57+ T cells (not recorded which) from PBMCs. The chain's CDR3 is CASSATSGGEQFF. For the CDR3, the DNA is TGTGCCAGCAGTGCTACTAGCGGAGGAGAGCAGTTCTTC.